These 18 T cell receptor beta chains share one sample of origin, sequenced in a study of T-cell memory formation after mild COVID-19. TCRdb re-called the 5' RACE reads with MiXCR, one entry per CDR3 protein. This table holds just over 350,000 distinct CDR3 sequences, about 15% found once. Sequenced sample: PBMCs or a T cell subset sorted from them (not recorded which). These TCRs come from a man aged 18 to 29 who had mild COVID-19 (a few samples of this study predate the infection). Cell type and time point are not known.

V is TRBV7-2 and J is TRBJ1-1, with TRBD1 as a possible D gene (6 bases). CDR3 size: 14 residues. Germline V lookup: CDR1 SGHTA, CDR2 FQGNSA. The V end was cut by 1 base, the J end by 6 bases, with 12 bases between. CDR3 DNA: TGTGCCAGCAGCTTAGTCTTGGGGGGGCCTGAAGCTTTCTTT. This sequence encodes CASSLVLGGPEAFF. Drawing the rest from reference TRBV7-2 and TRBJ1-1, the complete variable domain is GAGVSQSPSNKVTEKGKDVELRCDPISGHTALYWYRQSLGQGLEFLIYFQGNSAPDKSGLPSDRFSAERTGGSVSTLTIQRTQQEDSAVYLCASSLVLGGPEAFFGQGTRLTVV.

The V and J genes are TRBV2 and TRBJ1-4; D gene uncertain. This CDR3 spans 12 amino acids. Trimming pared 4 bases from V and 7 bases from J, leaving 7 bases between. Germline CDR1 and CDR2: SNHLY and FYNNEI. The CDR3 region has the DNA TGTGCCAGCAGTGTGGAGGGTGAAAAACTGTTTTTT. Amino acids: CASSVEGEKLFF. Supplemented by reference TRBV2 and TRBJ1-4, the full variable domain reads EPEVTQTPSHQVTQMGQEVILRCVPISNHLYFYWYRQILGQKVEFLVSFYNNEISEKSEIFDDQFSVERPDGSNFTLKIRSTKLEDSAMYFCASSVEGEKLFFGSGTQLSVL.

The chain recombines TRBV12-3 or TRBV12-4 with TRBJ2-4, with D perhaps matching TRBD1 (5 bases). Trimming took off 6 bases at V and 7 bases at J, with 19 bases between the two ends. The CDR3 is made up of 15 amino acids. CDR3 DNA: TGTGCCAGCAGCCCCGACGGTACCTGGGGCAACATTCAGTACTTC. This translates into CASSPDGTWGNIQYF.

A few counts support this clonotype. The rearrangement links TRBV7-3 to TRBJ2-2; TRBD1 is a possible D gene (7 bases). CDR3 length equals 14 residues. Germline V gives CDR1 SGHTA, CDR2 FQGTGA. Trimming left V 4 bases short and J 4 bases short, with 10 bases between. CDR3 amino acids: CASSSGGITGELFF. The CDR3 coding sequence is TGTGCCAGCAGCTCAGGGGGGATCACCGGGGAGCTGTTTTTT.

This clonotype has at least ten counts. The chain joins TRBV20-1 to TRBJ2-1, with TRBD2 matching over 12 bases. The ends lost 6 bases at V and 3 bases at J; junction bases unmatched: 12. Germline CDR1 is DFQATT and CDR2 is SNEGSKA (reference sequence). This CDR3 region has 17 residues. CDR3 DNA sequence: TGCAGTGCCCCAGGGACTAGCGGGTCCACCTACTACAATGAGCAGTTCTTC. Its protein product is CSAPGTSGSTYYNEQFF.

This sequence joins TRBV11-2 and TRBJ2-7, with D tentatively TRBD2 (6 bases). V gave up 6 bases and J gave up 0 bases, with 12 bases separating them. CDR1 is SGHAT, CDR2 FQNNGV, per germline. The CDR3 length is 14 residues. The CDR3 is CASRQAGSSYEQYF. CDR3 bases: TGTGCCAGCAGGCAGGCGGGGAGCTCCTACGAGCAGTACTTC.

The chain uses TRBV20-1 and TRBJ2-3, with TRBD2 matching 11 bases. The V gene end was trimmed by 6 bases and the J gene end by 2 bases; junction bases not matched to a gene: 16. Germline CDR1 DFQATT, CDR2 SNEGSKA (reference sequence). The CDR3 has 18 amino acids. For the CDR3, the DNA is TGCAGTGCCCAGACCGCACCTCTAGCGGGGGGTATCACAGATACGCAGTATTTT. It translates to CSAQTAPLAGGITDTQYF.

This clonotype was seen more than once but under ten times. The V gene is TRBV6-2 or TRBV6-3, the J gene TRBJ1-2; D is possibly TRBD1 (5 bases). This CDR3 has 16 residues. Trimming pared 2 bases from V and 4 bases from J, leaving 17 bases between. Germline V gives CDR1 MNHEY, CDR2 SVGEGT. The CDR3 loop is CASSYVVSGGGYGYTF. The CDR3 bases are TGTGCCAGCAGTTACGTTGTGAGCGGGGGAGGCTATGGCTACACCTTC.

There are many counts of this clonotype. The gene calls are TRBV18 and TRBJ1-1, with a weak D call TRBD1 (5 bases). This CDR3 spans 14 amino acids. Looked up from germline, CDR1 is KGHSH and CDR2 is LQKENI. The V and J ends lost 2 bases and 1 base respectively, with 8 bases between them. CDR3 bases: TGTGCCAGCTCACCAACCGGGGGGAACACTGAAGCTTTCTTT. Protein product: CASSPTGGNTEAFF.

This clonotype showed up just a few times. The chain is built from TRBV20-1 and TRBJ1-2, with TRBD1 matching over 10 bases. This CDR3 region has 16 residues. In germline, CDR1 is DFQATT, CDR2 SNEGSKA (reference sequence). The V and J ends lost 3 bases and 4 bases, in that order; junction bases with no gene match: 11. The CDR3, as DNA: TGCAGTGCTAGCGGTTCCGGGACAGGGGCGCCCTATGGCTACACCTTC. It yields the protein CSASGSGTGAPYGYTF.

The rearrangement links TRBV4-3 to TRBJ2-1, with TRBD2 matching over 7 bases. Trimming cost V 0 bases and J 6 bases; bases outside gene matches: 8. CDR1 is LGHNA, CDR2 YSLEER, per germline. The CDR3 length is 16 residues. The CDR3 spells CASSQDQASGTNEQFF. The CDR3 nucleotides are TGCGCCAGCAGCCAAGACCAGGCTAGCGGTACCAATGAGCAGTTCTTC.

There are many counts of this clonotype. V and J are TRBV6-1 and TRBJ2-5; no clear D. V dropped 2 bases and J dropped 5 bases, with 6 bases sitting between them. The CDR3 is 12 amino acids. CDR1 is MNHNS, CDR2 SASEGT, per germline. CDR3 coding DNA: TGTGCCAGCAGTGAACAACTGGAGACCCAGTACTTC. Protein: CASSEQLETQYF.

DNA for the CDR3: TGCAGTGCTAGAGATCAAAGGACAGGGTTCGGCTACACCTTC. Its translation: CSARDQRTGFGYTF. The rearrangement links TRBV20-1 to TRBJ1-2, with TRBD1 identical over 8 bases. This CDR3 is 14 amino acids long. Germline values: CDR1 DFQATT, CDR2 SNEGSKA (reference sequence). Trimming removed 0 bases from V and 8 bases from J; junction bases left unmatched: 8.

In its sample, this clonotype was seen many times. DNA of the CDR3: TGTGCCAGCAGAGAGCGAAATGAGCAGTTCTTC. It codes for CASRERNEQFF. This chain links TRBV12-3 or TRBV12-4 with TRBJ2-1; no definite D call. The CDR3 totals 11 residues. V lost 6 bases to trimming and J lost 7 bases, with 7 bases between them.

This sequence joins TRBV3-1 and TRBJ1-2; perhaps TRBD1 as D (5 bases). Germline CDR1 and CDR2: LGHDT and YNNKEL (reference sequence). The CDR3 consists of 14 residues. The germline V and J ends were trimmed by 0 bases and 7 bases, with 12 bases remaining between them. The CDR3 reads CASSQDYTGRGYTF. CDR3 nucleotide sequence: TGTGCCAGCAGCCAAGATTACACAGGCCGTGGCTACACCTTC. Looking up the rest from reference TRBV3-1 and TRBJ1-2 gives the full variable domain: DTAVSQTPKYLVTQMGNDKSIKCEQNLGHDTMYWYKQDSKKFLKIMFSYNNKELIINETVPNRFSPKSPDKAHLNLHINSLELGDSAVYFCASSQDYTGRGYTFGSGTRLTVV.

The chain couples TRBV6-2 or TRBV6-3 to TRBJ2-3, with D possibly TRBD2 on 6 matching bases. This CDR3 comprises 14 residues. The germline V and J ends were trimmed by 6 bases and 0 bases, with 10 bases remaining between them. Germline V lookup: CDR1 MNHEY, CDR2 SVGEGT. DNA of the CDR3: TGTGCCAGCAGCTCTAGCGATAGCACAGATACGCAGTATTTT. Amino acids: CASSSSDSTDTQYF.

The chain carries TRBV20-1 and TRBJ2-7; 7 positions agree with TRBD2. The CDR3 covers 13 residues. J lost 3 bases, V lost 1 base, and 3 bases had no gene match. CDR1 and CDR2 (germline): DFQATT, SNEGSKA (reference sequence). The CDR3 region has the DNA TGCAGTGCTAGAGCCGGGACTAACTACGAGCAGTACTTC. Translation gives CSARAGTNYEQYF.

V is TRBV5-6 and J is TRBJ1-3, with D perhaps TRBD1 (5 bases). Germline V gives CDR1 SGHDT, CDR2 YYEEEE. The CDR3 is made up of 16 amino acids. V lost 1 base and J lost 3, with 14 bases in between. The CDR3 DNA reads TGTGCCAGCAGCTTGAAGGCAGGGAGTTTTGGAAACACCATATATTTT. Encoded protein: CASSLKAGSFGNTIYF.